This T cell receptor beta chain emerged from a study of glioma-infiltrating T cells. Findings and caveats of the study: Above-expected tissue-blood divergence occurred in all gliomas, most in low-grade ones. Only very few CDR3 sequences appeared in both tissue and blood.

This clonotype was recorded at least ten times. What it binds is not known. Amplification of TCR alpha and beta CDR3 regions from RNA used iRepertoire nested multiplex PCR. One-step reverse transcription and amplification started from approximately 100-400 ng of tissue mRNA or PBMC total RNA. TCRdb passed the multiplex PCR reads through MiXCR, listing each CDR3 protein once. Among over 100,000 distinct CDR3 sequences listed, around 25% were seen once. This clonotype was sampled from a human donor with low-grade glioma or glioblastoma, undergoing nonglioma brain surgery, or in good health (not recorded which). The sequenced material came from glioma tissue, nonneoplastic brain tissue, or PBMCs (not recorded which).

The CDR3 DNA sequence: TGTGCCAGCAGTGTTACAGAGACCCAGTACTTC. Translation gives CASSVTETQYF. The chain joins TRBV2 to TRBJ2-5, with unresolved D. With 4 bases removed from V and 4 bases from J, the gap between germline ends came to 4 bases. In germline, CDR1 is SNHLY, CDR2 FYNNEI. The CDR3 loop spans 11 amino acids.